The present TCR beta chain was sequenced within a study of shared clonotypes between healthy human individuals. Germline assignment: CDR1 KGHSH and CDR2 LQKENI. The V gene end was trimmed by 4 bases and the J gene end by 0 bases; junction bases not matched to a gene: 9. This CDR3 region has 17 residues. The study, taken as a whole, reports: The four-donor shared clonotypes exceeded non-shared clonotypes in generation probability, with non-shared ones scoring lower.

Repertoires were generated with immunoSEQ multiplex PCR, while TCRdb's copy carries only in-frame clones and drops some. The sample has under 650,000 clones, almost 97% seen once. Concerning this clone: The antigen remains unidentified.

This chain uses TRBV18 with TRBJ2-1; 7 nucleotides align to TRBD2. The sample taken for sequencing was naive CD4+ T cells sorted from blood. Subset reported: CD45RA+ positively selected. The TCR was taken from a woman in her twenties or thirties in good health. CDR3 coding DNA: TGTGCCAGCTCACTCCTAGCGGAGGGAAGCTCCTACAATGAGCAGTTCTTC. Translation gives CASSLLAEGSSYNEQFF. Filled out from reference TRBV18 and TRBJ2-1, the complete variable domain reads NAGVMQNPRHLVRRRGQEARLRCSPMKGHSHVYWYRQLPEEGLKFMVYLQKENIIDESGMPKERFSAEFPKEGPSILRIQQVVRGDSAAYFCASSLLAEGSSYNEQFFGPGTRLTVL.